This T cell receptor (beta chain) appears in the sequencing data of a study of T cell repertoires in cytomegalovirus infection. Study-level information: Selected CMV epitopes included recently identified HLA-C-restricted ones as well as well-studied HLA-B-restricted ones. Through public TCR beta signatures, both CMV infection and matching HLA type were indicated.

The CDR3 sequence is 14 residues long. Trimming cost V 5 bases and J 4 bases, with 15 bases left between them. In germline, CDR1 is SGHVS, CDR2 FQNEAQ. TCRdb called the reads again in MiXCR, with one record for every CDR3 protein. This sample has 400,000 to 600,000 distinct CDR3 sequences, with more than 40% found just once. This clonotype was seen at least ten times. Its target is not known. Study-level results: The response measured ex vivo was dominated by TCR beta clonotypes (HLA-C-restricted and CMV-specific). Individuals carrying CMV plus the relevant HLA were identified by cumulative frequency of public TCR beta families.

The chain has TRBV7-8 and TRBJ2-7; D not resolved. This receptor was obtained from a human donor in good health (CMV status not recorded). Some clones in this sample may be carry-over from other donors' samples. This specimen was cultured PBMCs, taken from culture after CMV antigen stimulation. The CDR3 DNA reads as TGTGCCAGCAGCCCCACCGGACGGCCGTACGAGCAGTACTTC. Translated: CASSPTGRPYEQYF.